The next 4 T cell receptor beta chains were all read from a single sample in a study of HIV-infected patients and healthy controls. Each CDR3 protein is one row after TCRdb ran MiXCR on the 5' RACE reads. The data show around 18,000 distinct CDR3 sequences, with about 15% seen just once and around 24% held by the top ten. Sequenced sample: CD8+ T cells from blood. Receptor source: a human donor in good health.

This clonotype was seen a few times. V gene TRBV27 combines with J gene TRBJ2-1, with a weak D call TRBD2 (6 bases). This CDR3 has 15 residues. In germline, CDR1 is MNHEY, CDR2 SMNVEV (reference sequence). V lost 5 bases to trimming and J lost 2 bases, with 13 bases between them. Here the CDR3 DNA reads TGTGCCAGCAGTATCCTTAGCGGCACCTACAATGAGCAGTTCTTC. It codes for CASSILSGTYNEQFF.

The rearrangement joins TRBV4-2 to TRBJ2-6; no reliable D call. CDR3 length equals 16 residues. Germline V gene data show CDR1 as LGHNA and CDR2 as YNFKEQ. V lost 2 bases and J 1 base, leaving 9 bases between the germline ends. The CDR3 spells CASSQRSGSGANVLTF. Written as DNA, the CDR3 is TGTGCCAGCAGCCAAAGGTCGGGTTCTGGGGCCAACGTCCTGACTTTC.

Only a few counts were recorded for this clonotype. J is TRBJ2-3 and V is TRBV12-3 or TRBV12-4; the D gene is possibly TRBD1 (6 bases). The V and J ends lost 6 bases and 0 bases respectively, with 25 bases between them. CDR3 size: 19 residues. The CDR3 protein is CASRPTSYSGHSSTDTQYF. CDR3 DNA sequence: TGTGCCAGCAGACCTACCAGTTATTCGGGACACTCTAGCACAGATACGCAGTATTTT.

The rearrangement links TRBV5-4 to TRBJ2-3, with D perhaps matching TRBD2 (5 bases). The CDR3 runs 17 residues. The ends were cut back, 4 bases at V and 0 bases at J, with 18 bases in the middle. Germline V gives CDR1 SGHNT, CDR2 YYREEE (reference sequence). The CDR3 nucleotides read TGTGCCAGCAGCCTCGAACCCGGGGTTTCTAGCACAGATACGCAGTATTTT. This gives the protein CASSLEPGVSSTDTQYF.